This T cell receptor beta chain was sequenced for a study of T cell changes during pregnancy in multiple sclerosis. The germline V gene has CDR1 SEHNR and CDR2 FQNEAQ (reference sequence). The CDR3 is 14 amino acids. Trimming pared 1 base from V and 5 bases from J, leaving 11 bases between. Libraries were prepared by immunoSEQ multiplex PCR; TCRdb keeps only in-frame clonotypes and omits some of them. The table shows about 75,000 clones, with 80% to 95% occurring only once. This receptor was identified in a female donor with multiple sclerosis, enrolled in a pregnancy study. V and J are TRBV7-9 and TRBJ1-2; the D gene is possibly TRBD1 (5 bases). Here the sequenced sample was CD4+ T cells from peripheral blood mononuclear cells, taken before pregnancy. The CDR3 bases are TGTGCCAGCAGCTTAGGGTCGACAGAGTATGGCTACACCTTC. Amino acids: CASSLGSTEYGYTF.